This T cell receptor beta chain was retrieved from a study of cytomegalovirus exposure and HLA in healthy donors. General study results and limits: Follow-up analysis seemed to connect common viral pathogens with several of the most significant clusters identified. A previous analysis found most TCR beta V segments productive roughly 90% or roughly 30% of the time. Highest at DRB1 and lowest at HLA-C, TCR association rates differed among HLA loci in a later analysis.

The PCR employed 60 Vbeta primers together with 13 Jbeta primers. The protocol was immunoSEQ multiplex PCR, while the TCRdb copy is restricted to in-frame clones and leaves out a portion. The sample lists 210,000 or so clones, roughly 78% occurring once. On this clone itself: Its antigen is not known.

This CDR3 is built from 15 residues. Germline V CDR1 and CDR2: MGHRA, YSYEKL. J lost 5 bases, V lost 2 bases, and 6 bases had no gene match. The sequencing input was PBMCs. The chain recombines TRBV4-1 with TRBJ1-2, with 9 bases lining up with TRBD1. The source of this sequence is a boy between 10 and 17 years old in good health and CMV-seronegative. CDR3 in DNA: TGCGCCAGCAGCCAACCCCGGGACAGGGAATATGGCTACACCTTC. It is translated as CASSQPRDREYGYTF.